This entry concerns a single T cell receptor beta chain. Germline V gene lookup returns CDR1 LGHNT and CDR2 FRNRAP. The V end was cut by 3 bases, the J end by 3 bases, with 8 bases between. The CDR3 sequence is 13 residues long. This entry is derived from a study of blood T cell repertoires in COVID-19. Study information: Italy, Spain and the United States were the sources of the convalescent and acute COVID-19 samples. T cells, B-cell-depleted T cells, or PBMCs provided the cDNA or gDNA that served as material.

Study processing details: By means of reference gene primer amplification, nucleated cell counts were estimated. The data were produced by immunoSEQ multiplex PCR, yet TCRdb's version contains in-frame clones alone and is incomplete. V, J and clone size are taken as reported in that table, and D and trimming were inferred from the DNA itself. The data contain nearly 55,000 clones, approximately 86% of them singletons. Sequenced material: peripheral blood. V gene TRBV12-5 combines with J gene TRBJ1-1, with unresolved D. This TCR came from a man aged 65 to 85 with active COVID-19. The CDR3 DNA sequence: TGTGCTAGTGGTTTTGAGGAGCACACTGAAGCTTTCTTT. Its protein is CASGFEEHTEAFF. The complete variable domain, with remaining parts taken from reference TRBV12-5 and TRBJ1-1, reads DARVTQTPRHKVTEMGQEVTMRCQPILGHNTVFWYRQTMMQGLELLAYFRNRAPLDDSGMPKDRFSAEMPDATLATLKIQPSEPRDSAVYFCASGFEEHTEAFFGQGTRLTVV.